Listed below are T cell receptor beta chains from one sample, sequenced in a study of response to subunit inactivated influenza vaccine. In TCRdb, the RT-PCR reads were re-called with MiXCR into one record per CDR3 protein. Here the sample spans hundreds of thousands of distinct CDR3 sequences, around 16% being singletons. The sample was PBMCs from blood, taken 12 days after vaccination. Receptors were obtained from a man aged 50 or older who received an inactivated influenza vaccine. Each CDR3 is given with its conserved first and last residue. The order of the fields is clone size, D gene, J gene, V gene, CDR3 DNA, CDR3 protein. The D gene is left open where the match is weak. For some rows the clone size is stated as once, few or many, or as a class when expanded; others skip it.

abundance: NA
d_gene: NA
j_gene: TRBJ1-1
v_gene: TRBV20-1
CDR3nt: TGCAGTGCTACTCGTCTCAGTTCCGGGACCACTGAAGCTTTCTTT
CDR3aa: CSATRLSSGTTEAFF

abundance: NA
d_gene: TRBD1
j_gene: TRBJ1-2
v_gene: TRBV6-5
CDR3nt: TGTGCCAGCAGTTACTCGTGGACAGGGGTTGATGGCTACACCTTC
CDR3aa: CASSYSWTGVDGYTF

abundance: NA
d_gene: NA
j_gene: TRBJ2-2
v_gene: TRBV5-1
CDR3nt: TGCGCCAGCAACAACCCAGGGGCGGGGTCCGGGGAGCTGTTTTTT
CDR3aa: CASNNPGAGSGELFF

abundance: few
d_gene: NA
j_gene: TRBJ2-2
v_gene: TRBV4-2
CDR3nt: TGTGCCAGCAGCCAAGAGGATGTGGCGGTAAACACCGGGGAGCTGTTTTTT
CDR3aa: CASSQEDVAVNTGELFF

abundance: NA
d_gene: NA
j_gene: TRBJ1-5
v_gene: TRBV6-5
CDR3nt: TGTGCCAGCAGTTTTCGGGCCCTGGCGGGGAAAAATAGCAATCAGCCCCAGCATTTT
CDR3aa: CASSFRALAGKNSNQPQHF

abundance: few
d_gene: TRBD1
j_gene: TRBJ1-1
v_gene: TRBV5-1
CDR3nt: TGCGCCAGCAGCATCGGACAGGGTCCTGAAGCTTTCTTT
CDR3aa: CASSIGQGPEAFF

abundance: few
d_gene: NA
j_gene: TRBJ1-4
v_gene: TRBV7-2
CDR3nt: TGTGCCAGCAGCTTTATGGGCACTAATGAAAAACTGTTTTTT
CDR3aa: CASSFMGTNEKLFF

abundance: once
d_gene: NA
j_gene: TRBJ1-4
v_gene: TRBV30
CDR3nt: TGTGCCTGGAATTCCCTACGGAGTAATGAAAAACTGTTTTTT
CDR3aa: CAWNSLRSNEKLFF

abundance: NA
d_gene: NA
j_gene: TRBJ2-1
v_gene: TRBV29-1
CDR3nt: TGCAGCATGGGGGGAGGACTTCCAGGGGAGCAGTTCTTC
CDR3aa: CSMGGGLPGEQFF

abundance: NA
d_gene: TRBD1
j_gene: TRBJ2-5
v_gene: TRBV7-2
CDR3nt: TGTGCCAGCAGCCTCAGAACCCGGGACAGGGCCCAAGAGACCCAGTACTTC
CDR3aa: CASSLRTRDRAQETQYF

abundance: NA
d_gene: TRBD2
j_gene: TRBJ2-1
v_gene: TRBV20-1
CDR3nt: TGCAGTGCTAGGGCGGGGGGTAGGAATGATCAGTTCTTC
CDR3aa: CSARAGGRNDQFF

abundance: NA
d_gene: NA
j_gene: TRBJ1-4
v_gene: TRBV7-9
CDR3nt: TGTGCCAGCAGCCCCGACTCGGTAGATGAAAAACTGTTTTTT
CDR3aa: CASSPDSVDEKLFF

abundance: NA
d_gene: TRBD2
j_gene: TRBJ2-5
v_gene: TRBV5-6
CDR3nt: TGTGCCAGCAGCATGTCTAGCGGGGGCGCCGGGGTTCGGGAGACCCAGTACTTC
CDR3aa: CASSMSSGGAGVRETQYF

abundance: NA
d_gene: TRBD2
j_gene: TRBJ2-1
v_gene: TRBV2
CDR3nt: TGTGCCAGCACCGAAGGGGCGGGAGGCACCTACAATGAGCAGTTCTTC
CDR3aa: CASTEGAGGTYNEQFF

abundance: few
d_gene: NA
j_gene: TRBJ2-7
v_gene: TRBV6-2/TRBV6-3
CDR3nt: TGTGCCAGCAGTTACATGGGCTACGAGCAGTACTTC
CDR3aa: CASSYMGYEQYF

abundance: few
d_gene: NA
j_gene: TRBJ1-1
v_gene: TRBV4-1
CDR3nt: TGCGCCAGCAGCCAAGATCGCCTGATCACTGAAGCTTTCTTT
CDR3aa: CASSQDRLITEAFF

abundance: few
d_gene: NA
j_gene: TRBJ1-1
v_gene: TRBV15
CDR3nt: TGTGCCACCAGCAGAGATCGGGACACTGAAGCTTTCTTT
CDR3aa: CATSRDRDTEAFF

abundance: NA
d_gene: NA
j_gene: TRBJ2-3
v_gene: TRBV7-9
CDR3nt: TGTGCCAGCATCCTGGGAGATACGCAGTATTTT
CDR3aa: CASILGDTQYF

abundance: NA
d_gene: TRBD1
j_gene: TRBJ1-2
v_gene: TRBV5-1
CDR3nt: TGCGCCAGCAGCTTGGGGACAGGGCCCTATGGCTACACCTTC
CDR3aa: CASSLGTGPYGYTF

abundance: NA
d_gene: TRBD1
j_gene: TRBJ2-7
v_gene: TRBV7-6
CDR3nt: TGTGCCAGCAGCGACGGGACAGGGGGGAGGTACGAGCAGTACTTC
CDR3aa: CASSDGTGGRYEQYF

abundance: NA
d_gene: NA
j_gene: TRBJ2-1
v_gene: TRBV11-2
CDR3nt: TGTGCCAGCAGCTTAGATCCAGGGAGAGCTGGTGAGCAGTTCTTC
CDR3aa: CASSLDPGRAGEQFF

abundance: NA
d_gene: NA
j_gene: TRBJ2-7
v_gene: TRBV19
CDR3nt: TGTGCCAGTAGTGAGGGAGACTTTTCATTCTACGAGCAGTACTTC
CDR3aa: CASSEGDFSFYEQYF

abundance: NA
d_gene: TRBD1
j_gene: TRBJ2-2
v_gene: TRBV29-1
CDR3nt: TGCAGCGCCGGGACAGGGGCTGGAACCGGGGAGCTGTTTTTT
CDR3aa: CSAGTGAGTGELFF

abundance: NA
d_gene: NA
j_gene: TRBJ2-7
v_gene: TRBV6-2/TRBV6-3
CDR3nt: TGTGCCAGCAGTTATCCGCCTGGAGGAGGCACCTACGAGCAGTACTTC
CDR3aa: CASSYPPGGGTYEQYF

abundance: few
d_gene: TRBD2
j_gene: TRBJ2-3
v_gene: TRBV20-1
CDR3nt: TGCAGTGCTCTCCTAGCGGGAGCAACAGATACGCAGTATTTT
CDR3aa: CSALLAGATDTQYF

abundance: NA
d_gene: NA
j_gene: TRBJ2-2
v_gene: TRBV2
CDR3nt: TGTGCCAGCTTGCAAGGGGCCACGAACACCGGGGAGCTGTTTTTT
CDR3aa: CASLQGATNTGELFF

abundance: many
d_gene: NA
j_gene: TRBJ2-1
v_gene: TRBV5-1
CDR3nt: TGCGCCAGCAGCTTGGTGGGGCCCAGGGAGCAGTTCTTC
CDR3aa: CASSLVGPREQFF

abundance: few
d_gene: NA
j_gene: TRBJ2-2
v_gene: TRBV12-3/TRBV12-4
CDR3nt: TGTGCCAGCAGCCCAAGTATTAACACCGGGGAGCTGTTTTTT
CDR3aa: CASSPSINTGELFF

abundance: few
d_gene: NA
j_gene: TRBJ1-5
v_gene: TRBV20-1
CDR3nt: TGCAGTGCTAGATCCTACTTGGACATAGGGGATTATAGCAATCAGCCCCAGCATTTT
CDR3aa: CSARSYLDIGDYSNQPQHF

abundance: NA
d_gene: NA
j_gene: TRBJ2-3
v_gene: TRBV11-2
CDR3nt: TGTGCCAGCAGCAAAGGCGCAATCACAGATACGCAGTATTTT
CDR3aa: CASSKGAITDTQYF

abundance: few
d_gene: NA
j_gene: TRBJ2-1
v_gene: TRBV28
CDR3nt: TGTGCCAGCAGTTTGGGGCCCCGCAATGAGCAGTTCTTC
CDR3aa: CASSLGPRNEQFF

abundance: NA
d_gene: NA
j_gene: TRBJ1-3
v_gene: TRBV12-3/TRBV12-4
CDR3nt: TGTGCCAGCAGCTGGACTCACTCTGGAAACACCATATATTTT
CDR3aa: CASSWTHSGNTIYF

abundance: NA
d_gene: TRBD2
j_gene: TRBJ2-5
v_gene: TRBV7-2
CDR3nt: TGTGCCAGCACCCTAGCGGGGGCCCAGTACTTC
CDR3aa: CASTLAGAQYF

abundance: NA
d_gene: NA
j_gene: TRBJ2-1
v_gene: TRBV20-1
CDR3nt: TGCAGTGCTAGAGGCTCTAGAGGGAGCTCCTACAATGAGCAGTTCTTC
CDR3aa: CSARGSRGSSYNEQFF

abundance: few
d_gene: NA
j_gene: TRBJ2-7
v_gene: TRBV27
CDR3nt: TGTGCCAGCGGGACAACTCCTTACGAGCAGTACTTC
CDR3aa: CASGTTPYEQYF

abundance: few
d_gene: NA
j_gene: TRBJ2-1
v_gene: TRBV7-8
CDR3nt: TGTGCCAGCAGCTTAGGCGGGATAGCCTCCTCCTACAATGAGCAGTTCTTC
CDR3aa: CASSLGGIASSYNEQFF